Shown below are 19 T cell receptor beta chains from a single sample sequenced in a study of graft-versus-host responses after intestinal transplantation. Libraries were prepared by immunoSEQ multiplex PCR; TCRdb keeps only in-frame clonotypes and omits some of them. The profile shows 40,000 to 55,000 clones, approximately 84% of them singletons. No cognate antigen is known for these TCRs. The sequencing here drew on unstimulated CD4+ T cells sorted from spleen or lymph node cells, taken before transplant. These receptors all come from a human donor who was the organ donor for an intestinal transplant.

This chain links TRBV13 with TRBJ2-3; 8 bases fit TRBD1. This CDR3 is built from 15 residues. J was trimmed by 2 bases and V by 3 bases; bases with no gene match: 4. Germline CDR1 and CDR2: PRHDT and FYEKMQ (reference sequence). This CDR3 reads CASSFGDRSTDTQYF. In DNA, the CDR3 is TGTGCCAGCAGCTTCGGGGACAGGTCCACAGATACGCAGTATTTT.

The chain combines TRBV5-1 with TRBJ1-2, with 10 nucleotides matching TRBD1. CDR3 size: 15 residues. CDR1 and CDR2 (germline): SGHRS, YFSETQ. Trimming removed 5 bases from V and 8 bases from J; junction bases left unmatched: 12. CDR3 DNA: TGCGCCAGCAGATCCGTCGGGACAGGGGAGAAAGGCTACACCTTC. This encodes CASRSVGTGEKGYTF.

The sample holds one count of this clone. The rearrangement uses TRBV5-1 and TRBJ1-5; D possibly corresponds to TRBD1 (6 bases). This CDR3 is built from 15 residues. The germline V gene encodes CDR1 SGHRS and CDR2 YFSETQ. Trimming shortened V by 1 base and J by 0 bases, and 8 bases separated the two germline ends. DNA of the CDR3: TGCGCCAGCAGCTTGTGGGGGCATAGCAATCAGCCCCAGCATTTT. As protein: CASSLWGHSNQPQHF.

There are a few counts of this clone. The V and J genes are TRBV2 and TRBJ2-2; 15 bases map to TRBD2. Germline CDR1 reads SNHLY; CDR2 reads FYNNEI. The CDR3 is made up of 17 amino acids. Unmatched junction bases numbered 3, after V lost 5 bases and J lost 2 bases. DNA for the CDR3: TGTGCCAGCAGTCGGACTAGCGGGGGGGTTAACACCGGGGAGCTGTTTTTT. This codes for CASSRTSGGVNTGELFF.

V gene TRBV18 combines with J gene TRBJ2-7, with D possibly being TRBD1 or TRBD2 (5 bases each). The CDR3 extends over 14 amino acids. From germline, CDR1 is KGHSH and CDR2 LQKENI. V lost 3 bases and J lost 5, with 14 bases in between. The CDR3 bases are TGTGCCAGCTCACCCACTCCCGGGACCGACGAGCAGTACTTC. Its translation: CASSPTPGTDEQYF.

The chain employs TRBV6-6 and TRBJ1-6; D is possibly TRBD1 (6 bases). V lost 2 bases, J lost 5 bases, and 10 bases lay in between. Germline loops: CDR1 MNHNY, CDR2 SVGAGI (reference sequence). This CDR3 region has 15 residues. CDR3 DNA: TGTGCCAGCAGTTACAGGGGGTCGGATAATTCACCCCTCCACTTT. Amino acid sequence: CASSYRGSDNSPLHF.

The J gene is TRBJ2-7, the V gene TRBV18; TRBD1 matches at 9 bases. The CDR3 has 18 residues. Germline loops: CDR1 KGHSH, CDR2 LQKENI. V was clipped by 5 bases and J by 2 bases; unmatched bases: 16. The CDR3 protein is CASSNRDRERRVTYEQYF. CDR3 DNA sequence: TGTGCCAGCTCAAACCGGGACAGGGAACGAAGGGTGACCTACGAGCAGTACTTC.

The J gene is TRBJ2-3, the V gene TRBV9; D is unresolved. Germline V gene data show CDR1 as SGDLS and CDR2 as YYNGEE. V was clipped by 4 bases and J by 3 bases, with 18 bases between them. This CDR3 spans 16 amino acids. This chain's CDR3 is CASSYLPVGPTDTQYF. CDR3 DNA sequence: TGTGCCAGCAGCTATCTACCCGTAGGGCCGACAGATACGCAGTATTTT.

The chain uses TRBV12-1 and TRBJ1-1. TRBV12-1 is classified as a pseudogene. The CDR3 is 13 amino acids. CDR3 region: CASFLIGGTEAFF. Written as DNA, the CDR3 is TGTGCCAGCTTTCTTATCGGGGGCACTGAAGCTTTCTTT.

This clone was found once. Different DNA sequences within this sample yield the same CDR3. This sequence joins TRBV18 and TRBJ2-2, with unresolved D. This CDR3 has 13 residues. The V and J ends lost 3 bases and 3 bases respectively, with 5 bases between them. Germline CDR1 is KGHSH and CDR2 is LQKENI. Here the CDR3 reads CASSPLDTGELFF. In nucleotides, the CDR3 is TGTGCCAGCTCACCTTTAGACACCGGGGAGCTGTTTTTT.

The chain carries TRBV19 and TRBJ2-7; 9 positions agree with TRBD1. Germline trimming cut 5 bases from V and 10 bases from J; bases unmatched to any gene: 9. The CDR3 has 13 residues. Germline V lookup: CDR1 LNHDA, CDR2 SQIVND (reference sequence). The CDR3 DNA reads as TGTGCCAGTAGTCCCAGGACAGGGGATCTACAGTACTTC. Translating gives CASSPRTGDLQYF. The full variable domain, with the rest looked up from reference TRBV19 and TRBJ2-7, is DGGITQSPKYLFRKEGQNVTLSCEQNLNHDAMYWYRQDPGQGLRLIYYSQIVNDFQKGDIAEGYSVSREKKESFPLTVTSAQKNPTAFYLCASSPRTGDLQYFGPGTRLTVT.

The chain carries TRBV6-6 and TRBJ1-2; 8 bases match TRBD1. Trimming took 6 bases from V and 2 from J; bases not matched to a gene: 5. Germline V gives CDR1 MNHNY, CDR2 SVGAGI (reference sequence). The CDR3 extends over 14 amino acids. In DNA form, the CDR3 reads TGTGCCAGCAGGACTAGACAGGGGAACTATGGCTACACCTTC. Encoded protein: CASRTRQGNYGYTF.

This clone occurred a few times. This chain joins TRBV21-1 and TRBJ1-5; the tabulated D call, TRBD1, remains unverified against the DNA. TRBV21-1 is listed as a pseudogene. The CDR3 is 16 amino acids. CDR3 DNA: TGTGCCAGCAGCAAAGCGAGACAGGGGGCCAATCAGCCCCAGCATTTT. Its translation: CASSKARQGANQPQHF.

The chain recombines TRBV30 with TRBJ2-7, with TRBD1 as a possible D gene (5 bases). The CDR3 is 15 amino acids. Trimming shortened V by 0 bases and J by 1 base, and 13 bases separated the two germline ends. The germline gives CDR1 GTSNPN, CDR2 SVGIG (reference sequence). CDR3 DNA: TGTGCCTGGAGTGTACGGTCAGGGCGATCCTACGAGCAGTACTTC. Amino acids: CAWSVRSGRSYEQYF. Complete variable domain (other parts from reference TRBV30 and TRBJ2-7): SQTIHQWPATLVQPVGSPLSLECTVEGTSNPNLYWYRQAAGRGLQLLFYSVGIGQISSEVPQNLSASRPQDRQFILSSKKLLLSDSGFYLCAWSVRSGRSYEQYFGPGTRLTVT.

J is TRBJ2-1 and V is TRBV9; 12 bases fit TRBD2. The CDR3 extends over 16 amino acids. The germline V gene encodes CDR1 SGDLS and CDR2 YYNGEE. V lost 4 bases and J lost 3; bases outside the gene matches: 5. CDR3 protein: CASSPRLAGDYNEQFF. The CDR3 coding sequence is TGTGCCAGCAGCCCTCGACTAGCGGGGGACTACAATGAGCAGTTCTTC. Supplemented by reference TRBV9 and TRBJ2-1, the full variable domain reads DSGVTQTPKHLITATGQRVTLRCSPRSGDLSVYWYQQSLDQGLQFLIQYYNGEERAKGNILERFSAQQFPDLHSELNLSSLELGDSALYFCASSPRLAGDYNEQFFGPGTRLTVL.

The chain employs TRBV27 and TRBJ2-1; 7 nucleotides match TRBD2. CDR1 is MNHEY and CDR2 is SMNVEV in the germline V gene (reference sequence). Unmatched junction bases numbered 8, after V lost 5 bases and J lost 4 bases. The CDR3 has 15 residues. As DNA, the CDR3 is TGTGCCAGCAGTGGCCTTGGCGGGAGATACAATGAGCAGTTCTTC. This codes for CASSGLGGRYNEQFF.

Here the CDR3 reads CASSATGGPDTQYF. CDR3 in DNA: TGTGCCAGCAGCGCGACAGGGGGCCCAGATACGCAGTATTTT. The chain is built from TRBV27 and TRBJ2-3; 10 nucleotides agree with TRBD1. This CDR3 contains 14 residues. Germline V CDR1 and CDR2: MNHEY, SMNVEV (reference sequence). J gave up 4 bases and V 6 bases, and 4 bases lay outside the gene matches.

The chain uses TRBV4-1 and TRBJ2-5; D is undetermined. Germline CDR1 is MGHRA and CDR2 is YSYEKL. Trimming pared 2 bases from V and 4 bases from J, leaving 5 bases between. CDR3 size: 12 residues. The chain's CDR3 is CASSQRGETQYF. CDR3 bases: TGCGCCAGCAGCCAAAGAGGAGAGACCCAGTACTTC.

The V and J genes are TRBV7-9 and TRBJ1-1; D not certain. CDR3 length: 15 residues. Per germline, CDR1 SEHNR and CDR2 FQNEAQ (reference sequence). V shed 5 bases and J shed 7 bases, with 20 bases lying between them. The CDR3 region is CASSLKGNIGIEAFF. CDR3 bases: TGTGCCAGCAGCCTAAAAGGCAACATTGGGATTGAAGCTTTCTTT.